The 29 T cell receptor beta chains presented below share a single source sample, sequenced in a study of blood T cell repertoires in COVID-19. Here immunoSEQ multiplex PCR was the method, and the copy in TCRdb shows in-frame clones only, minus some. The sample lists roughly 70,000 clones, 60% to 85% occurring once. Sequenced input: peripheral blood. These TCRs come from a man aged 70-80 years with acute or convalescent COVID-19.

V and J are TRBV2 and TRBJ2-5; D not certain. This CDR3 is built from 12 residues. Per the germline V gene, CDR1 is SNHLY and CDR2 is FYNNEI. The ends were cut back, 4 bases at V and 5 bases at J, with 8 bases in the middle. This CDR3 is CASSASFETQYF. The DNA of the CDR3 is TGTGCCAGCAGTGCTAGTTTCGAGACCCAGTACTTC. The complete variable domain, with remaining parts taken from reference TRBV2 and TRBJ2-5, reads EPEVTQTPSHQVTQMGQEVILRCVPISNHLYFYWYRQILGQKVEFLVSFYNNEISEKSEIFDDQFSVERPDGSNFTLKIRSTKLEDSAMYFCASSASFETQYFGPGTRLLVL.

The chain has TRBV14 and TRBJ1-4; D remains ambiguous. Germline CDR1 SGHDN, CDR2 FVKESK. The CDR3 runs to 13 residues. The V end was cut by 4 bases, the J end by 8 bases, with 11 bases between. The CDR3 sequence: CASSRPSREKLFF. As DNA, the CDR3 is TGTGCCAGCAGCCGCCCCTCGAGGGAAAAACTGTTTTTT.

The chain links TRBV24-1 to TRBJ2-7, with D possibly matching TRBD2 (5 bases). The CDR3 is made up of 13 amino acids. V lost 4 bases and J 7 bases, leaving 13 bases between the germline ends. Germline V gene data show CDR1 as KGHDR and CDR2 as SFDVKD. CDR3 in amino acids: CATSDTRGWEQYF. CDR3 coding DNA: TGTGCCACCAGTGACACGAGAGGGTGGGAGCAGTACTTC.

This rearrangement joins TRBV19 to TRBJ2-1; 16 bases are a match to TRBD2. Germline CDR1 LNHDA, CDR2 SQIVND (reference sequence). The CDR3 length is 16 residues. The V segment lost 1 base and the J segment 10 bases; nucleotides outside the gene matches: 4. The CDR3 sequence: CASSIGGTSGRAEQFF. The CDR3, as DNA: TGTGCCAGTAGTATAGGGGGGACTAGCGGGAGGGCGGAGCAGTTCTTC. Using reference TRBV19 and TRBJ2-1 for the parts outside the CDR3, the full variable domain is DGGITQSPKYLFRKEGQNVTLSCEQNLNHDAMYWYRQDPGQGLRLIYYSQIVNDFQKGDIAEGYSVSREKKESFPLTVTSAQKNPTAFYLCASSIGGTSGRAEQFFGPGTRLTVL.

This chain joins TRBV7-9 and TRBJ2-3; 7 nucleotides agree with TRBD1. The CDR3 contains 14 residues. Per the germline V gene, CDR1 is SEHNR and CDR2 is FQNEAQ (reference sequence). The V segment lost 5 bases and the J segment 4 bases; nucleotides outside the gene matches: 6. The CDR3 region is CASSVDTGADTQYF. As DNA, the CDR3 is TGTGCCAGCAGCGTAGATACAGGGGCAGATACGCAGTATTTT. Complete variable domain (other parts from reference TRBV7-9 and TRBJ2-3): DTGVSQNPRHKITKRGQNVTFRCDPISEHNRLYWYRQTLGQGPEFLTYFQNEAQLEKSRLLSDRFSAERPKGSFSTLEIQRTEQGDSAMYLCASSVDTGADTQYFGPGTRLTVL.

The chain is built from TRBV7-9 and TRBJ2-7, with TRBD2 as a possible D gene (5 bases). This CDR3 is 16 amino acids long. From germline, CDR1 is SEHNR and CDR2 FQNEAQ (reference sequence). V lost 2 bases to trimming and J lost 2 bases, with 16 bases between them. CDR3 loop: CASSLNNGRRTYEQYF. The CDR3 DNA reads as TGTGCCAGCAGCTTAAACAACGGTAGGAGGACCTACGAGCAGTACTTC. The full variable domain, with the rest looked up from reference TRBV7-9 and TRBJ2-7, is DTGVSQNPRHKITKRGQNVTFRCDPISEHNRLYWYRQTLGQGPEFLTYFQNEAQLEKSRLLSDRFSAERPKGSFSTLEIQRTEQGDSAMYLCASSLNNGRRTYEQYFGPGTRLTVT.

The chain joins TRBV27 to TRBJ1-4; D call uncertain. The CDR3 is 15 amino acids. V gave up 3 bases and J gave up 6 bases, with 14 bases separating them. Germline-derived CDR1 and CDR2 are MNHEY and SMNVEV (reference sequence). The CDR3 DNA is TGTGCCAGCAGTTTCCGCCTTGGGAGGGATGAAAAACTGTTTTTT. Amino acid sequence: CASSFRLGRDEKLFF.

V gene TRBV5-1 combines with J gene TRBJ1-3; D not resolved. The CDR3 runs to 14 residues. V lost 4 bases and J lost 0, with 8 bases in between. Germline CDR1 SGHRS, CDR2 YFSETQ. The CDR3 reads CASSLGSSGNTIYF. CDR3 nucleotide sequence: TGCGCCAGCAGCCTTGGGAGCTCTGGAAACACCATATATTTT.

J is TRBJ2-2 and V is TRBV5-4; D is possibly TRBD1 (7 bases). The V and J ends lost 4 bases and 5 bases respectively, with 18 bases between them. This CDR3 spans 16 amino acids. Germline V gene lookup returns CDR1 SGHNT and CDR2 YYREEE (reference sequence). CDR3 sequence reads: CASSPIKTGRTGELFF. CDR3 nucleotide sequence: TGTGCCAGCAGCCCAATCAAGACAGGGAGGACCGGGGAGCTGTTTTTT.

The chain has TRBV3-1 (or the pseudogene TRBV3-2) and TRBJ2-7, with D uncertain. Trimming pared 7 bases from V and 1 base from J, leaving 11 bases between. There are 13 residues in the CDR3. Germline-derived CDR1 and CDR2 are LGHDT and YNNKEL (reference sequence). CDR3 protein: CASNSPPSYEQYF. CDR3 in DNA: TGTGCCAGCAACTCTCCTCCTTCCTACGAGCAGTACTTC.

The chain joins TRBV29-1 to TRBJ2-2; TRBD1 matches 7 bases. The CDR3 loop spans 14 amino acids. The germline gives CDR1 SQVTM, CDR2 ANQGSEA. Trimming took 2 bases from V and 7 from J; bases not matched to a gene: 7. Here the CDR3 DNA reads TGCAGCGTTGAAAGAAACAGGGGCGGCGGGGAGCTGTTTTTT. Protein product: CSVERNRGGGELFF.

This sequence joins TRBV15 and TRBJ2-7; D possibly corresponds to TRBD1 (7 bases). V gave up 5 bases and J gave up 6 bases, with 17 bases separating them. The germline V gene has CDR1 LNHNV and CDR2 YYDKDF (reference sequence). This CDR3 is built from 14 residues. The CDR3 sequence: CATSARGESLEQYF. The CDR3, as DNA: TGTGCCACCAGCGCCAGGGGGGAATCTCTCGAGCAGTACTTC.

The gene calls are TRBV7-2 and TRBJ1-5, with D possibly being TRBD1 (5 bases). The CDR3 has 15 residues. The V gene lost 2 bases and the J gene lost 6 bases, with 14 bases spanning the gap. Germline CDR1 SGHTA, CDR2 FQGNSA. The CDR3 sequence: CASSLFRGGSQPQHF. The CDR3 DNA follows: TGTGCCAGCAGCTTATTTAGGGGCGGGAGTCAGCCCCAGCATTTT.

V and J are TRBV19 and TRBJ2-7; TRBD2 agrees at 10 bases. V shed 1 base and J 12 bases; nucleotides not matched to a gene: 6. The CDR3 covers 13 residues. Germline loops: CDR1 LNHDA, CDR2 SQIVND (reference sequence). CDR3 DNA: TGTGCCAGTAGTATAGGGCTAGCGGGAGATCCGTACTTC. It is translated as CASSIGLAGDPYF.

This clone was found a few times. The V and J genes are TRBV28 and TRBJ1-1; perhaps TRBD1 as D (6 bases). Germline CDR1 is MDHEN and CDR2 is SYDVKM. The CDR3 contains 13 residues. With 5 bases removed from V and 6 bases from J, the gap between germline ends came to 13 bases. The CDR3 sequence: CASSLTSGAEAFF. CDR3 in DNA: TGTGCCAGCAGTCTTACCTCAGGGGCTGAAGCTTTCTTT.

The gene calls are TRBV7-3 and TRBJ2-1; D ambiguous. In germline, CDR1 is SGHTA, CDR2 FQGTGA. There are 13 residues in the CDR3. V was trimmed by 0 bases and J by 5 bases, leaving 5 bases between them. The CDR3 coding sequence is TGTGCCAGCAGCTTAACTCCGGACAATGAGCAGTTCTTC. Translation: CASSLTPDNEQFF.

The DNA for the CDR3 is TGTGCCAGCAGCGCGACAGGGTGGAAGAATGAGCAGTTCTTC. This codes for CASSATGWKNEQFF. V and J are TRBV25-1 and TRBJ2-1; TRBD1 agrees at 7 bases. Losses at the gene ends were 6 bases for V and 7 bases for J; bases not matched to a gene: 9. The CDR3 consists of 14 residues. Per germline, CDR1 MGHDK and CDR2 SYGVNS.

This chain joins TRBV27 and TRBJ1-6; no clear D. Germline-derived CDR1 and CDR2 are MNHEY and SMNVEV (reference sequence). CDR3 length equals 16 residues. V was pared by 4 bases and J by 7 bases, with 17 bases between. The CDR3 nucleotides read TGTGCCAGCAGTTCCGCCCGACAAGCTGGCAATTCACCCCTCCACTTT. Translating gives CASSSARQAGNSPLHF.

The chain combines TRBV19 with TRBJ1-5; 7 bases are a match to TRBD1. The J segment lost 6 bases and the V segment lost 10 bases, leaving 9 bases of the junction unmatched. Looked up from germline, CDR1 is LNHDA and CDR2 is SQIVND (reference sequence). The CDR3 spans 13 residues. The CDR3 sequence is CATSTGFRQPQHF. DNA for the CDR3: TGTGCCACTTCGACAGGGTTCCGTCAGCCCCAGCATTTT.

The chain couples TRBV5-4 to TRBJ2-1, with D maybe TRBD2 (6 bases). Germline V CDR1 and CDR2: SGHNT, YYREEE (reference sequence). This CDR3 contains 15 residues. Between the trimmed V and J ends, which lost 3 bases and 8 bases, there was a span of 18 bases. CDR3 nucleotide sequence: TGTGCCAGCAGCTCAACTAGCTCTCCTTGGGATGAGCAGTTCTTC. The encoded protein is CASSSTSSPWDEQFF.

This CDR3 reads CASSLDSSGRTDEQFF. As DNA, the CDR3 is TGCGCCAGCAGCCTCGATTCTAGCGGGAGAACGGATGAGCAGTTCTTC. The chain recombines TRBV4-3 with TRBJ2-1; TRBD2 aligns across 10 bases. With 4 bases clipped from V and 8 bases from J, the junction kept 11 bases outside the gene matches. From germline, CDR1 is LGHNA and CDR2 YSLEER. CDR3 length: 16 amino acids.

The chain carries TRBV2 and TRBJ1-1; tentatively, D is TRBD1 (5 bases). This CDR3 is built from 13 residues. Trimming stripped 6 bases from V and 4 bases from J, with 12 bases between. Looked up from germline, CDR1 is SNHLY and CDR2 is FYNNEI. CDR3 bases: TGTGCCAGCAGGCCGGGGGGGAGCACTGAAGCTTTCTTT. Protein: CASRPGGSTEAFF.

The gene calls are TRBV5-1 and TRBJ2-3, with TRBD2 matching over 10 bases. Germline V lookup: CDR1 SGHRS, CDR2 YFSETQ. The CDR3 contains 15 residues. Trimming at V came to 4 bases and at J to 1 base, leaving 3 bases not matched to a gene. The CDR3 DNA sequence: TGCGCCAGCAGCCTCGGGACTAGCGGCACAGATACGCAGTATTTT. Protein: CASSLGTSGTDTQYF.

J is TRBJ1-1 and V is TRBV9; no clear D. The V end lost 3 bases, the J end lost 1 base, and 7 bases lay between the germline ends. Germline lookup yields CDR1 SGDLS and CDR2 YYNGEE. The CDR3 runs 13 residues. The chain's CDR3 is CASSARQNTEAFF. CDR3 nucleotides: TGTGCCAGCAGCGCCAGACAGAACACTGAAGCTTTCTTT.

Only a few counts were recorded for this clone. This chain links TRBV7-6 with TRBJ2-1, with TRBD2 matching over 15 bases. The CDR3 is made up of 18 amino acids. Germline V gene lookup returns CDR1 SGHVS and CDR2 FNYEAQ. The J segment lost 0 bases and the V segment lost 6 bases, leaving 6 bases of the junction unmatched. The CDR3 sequence is CASRLGLAGGYSYNEQFF. The CDR3 DNA sequence: TGTGCCAGCAGATTGGGACTAGCGGGAGGCTACTCCTACAATGAGCAGTTCTTC.

The chain has TRBV9 and TRBJ1-4; D possibly corresponds to TRBD1 (5 bases). V lost 0 bases to trimming and J lost 7 bases, with 16 bases between them. CDR1 and CDR2 (germline): SGDLS, YYNGEE. The length of the CDR3 is 16 residues. Written as DNA, the CDR3 is TGTGCCAGCAGCGTAGGGCAACAGGCAGGATTTGAAAAACTGTTTTTT. Translating gives CASSVGQQAGFEKLFF.

This chain connects TRBV14 to TRBJ2-2; D not certain. The CDR3 runs to 19 residues. The germline CDR1 and CDR2 sequences are SGHDN and FVKESK. Trimming pared 0 bases from V and 1 base from J, leaving 18 bases between. CDR3 amino acids: CASSQEIGLGGKNTGELFF. CDR3 coding DNA: TGTGCCAGCAGCCAAGAAATTGGTCTAGGTGGAAAGAACACCGGGGAGCTGTTTTTT.

This clone was observed a few times. The V call is TRBV4-1, the J call TRBJ1-2; D remains ambiguous. In germline, CDR1 is MGHRA, CDR2 YSYEKL. The V end was cut by 0 bases, the J end by 1 base, with 12 bases between. This CDR3 region has 16 residues. In DNA form, the CDR3 reads TGCGCCAGCAGCCAAGATTGGCCGGGAGGTAACTATGGCTACACCTTC. This encodes CASSQDWPGGNYGYTF.

This chain uses TRBV15 with TRBJ2-5, with TRBD2 as a possible D gene (5 bases). Trimming left V 3 bases short and J 4 bases short, with 9 bases between. Germline V gene sequence: CDR1 LNHNV, CDR2 YYDKDF (reference sequence). This CDR3 has 13 amino acids. DNA of the CDR3: TGTGCCACCAGCAGGGTCGGAGGAGAGACCCAGTACTTC. Its protein product is CATSRVGGETQYF.